The rows below give T cell receptor beta chains drawn from one sample of a study of a mutant IDH1 vaccine in newly diagnosed glioma. No antigen has been identified for these receptors. TCRdb's copy holds only in-frame clones and misses some; the assay was immunoSEQ multiplex PCR. The table includes about 43,000 clones, approximately 84% detected once. The specimen was PBMCs, collected from a glioma patient whose treatment included an IDH1 peptide vaccine. These receptors all come from a woman aged 18-35 years with glioma. Some clones in this sample may be carry-over from other donors' samples. Both conserved end residues are part of each CDR3. A D gene is named only where the DNA matches it firmly. Rows may omit the clone size; those that give it use once, few, many or a size class.

CDR3 DNA	CDR3 protein	J gene	clone size	V gene	D gene
TGTGCCAGCAGCTTAGGGACTCTGTCCTACAATGAGCAGTTCTTC	CASSLGTLSYNEQFF	TRBJ2-1	.	TRBV11-2	.
TGTGCCAGCAGCTTCCCTCCGGGGGAGCAGTACTTC	CASSFPPGEQYF	TRBJ2-7	.	TRBV7-8	.
TGTGCCAGCAGGGGAGCGGGGGGCGAGTCCGAGCAGTACTTC	CASRGAGGESEQYF	TRBJ2-7	.	TRBV7-2	TRBD2
TGTGCCAGCAGTGAGAGGGGCCGGGGTAATCAGCCCCAGCATTTT	CASSERGRGNQPQHF	TRBJ1-5	.	TRBV6-1	.
TGTGCCAGCAGCTTAGCCCAGGGGGGCACTGAAGCTTTCTTT	CASSLAQGGTEAFF	TRBJ1-1	.	TRBV7-9	TRBD1
TGCGCCAGCAGCCAAGACGAGGGGGCGAAGCTCTACGAGCAGTACTTC	CASSQDEGAKLYEQYF	TRBJ2-7	.	TRBV4-1	TRBD1
TGCAGCGTGAAGGGGTGGGGAGATTTCTTCCCGAACGGTGAAGCTTTCTTT	CSVKGWGDFFPNGEAFF	TRBJ1-1	few	TRBV29-1	.
TGTGCCATCAGGGCTCTACAGGGTTCTTCCGGGGAGCTGTTTTTT	CAIRALQGSSGELFF	TRBJ2-2	.	TRBV10-3	.
TGTGCCAGCTCACCAAGCGGGGGTTTCACAGATACGCAGTATTTT	CASSPSGGFTDTQYF	TRBJ2-3	.	TRBV18	TRBD2
TGTGCCAGCAGCCGAATGGGCAACACTGAAGCTTTCTTT	CASSRMGNTEAFF	TRBJ1-1	.	TRBV11-3	.
TGCGCCAGCCACAGGGCCCCGCGCCATAGCAATCAGCCCCAGCATTTT	CASHRAPRHSNQPQHF	TRBJ1-5	.	TRBV5-1	.
TGTGCCAGCAGTTACTACAGAGAGACGGGGGAGCTGTTTTTT	CASSYYRETGELFF	TRBJ2-2	.	TRBV6-5	.
TGTGCCAGCAGTTCGCGGGGCCTAGACACTGAAGCTTTCTTT	CASSSRGLDTEAFF	TRBJ1-1	.	TRBV5-4	.
TGTGCCAGCAGCCCAAGATCAGAGACCCAGTACTTC	CASSPRSETQYF	TRBJ2-5	.	TRBV7-8	.
TGTGCCAGCAACAACCCCGGGGGCCCCTCTGGTCAGCCCCAGCATTTT	CASNNPGGPSGQPQHF	TRBJ1-5	.	TRBV5-8	.
TGTGCCAGTAACACCGGGACGGGAGGCGGGCAGCCCCAGCATTTT	CASNTGTGGGQPQHF	TRBJ1-5	.	TRBV19	.